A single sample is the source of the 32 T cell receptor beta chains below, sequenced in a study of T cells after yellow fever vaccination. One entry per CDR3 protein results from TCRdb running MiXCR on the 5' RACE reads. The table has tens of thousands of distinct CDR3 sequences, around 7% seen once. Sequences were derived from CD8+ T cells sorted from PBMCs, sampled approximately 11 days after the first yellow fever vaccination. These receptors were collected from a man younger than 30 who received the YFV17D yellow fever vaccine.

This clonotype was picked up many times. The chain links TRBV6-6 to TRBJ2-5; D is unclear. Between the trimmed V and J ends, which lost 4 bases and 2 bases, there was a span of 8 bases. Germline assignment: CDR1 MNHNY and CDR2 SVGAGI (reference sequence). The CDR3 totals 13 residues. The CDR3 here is CASSSMSQETQYF. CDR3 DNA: TGTGCCAGCAGTTCGATGTCGCAAGAGACCCAGTACTTC.

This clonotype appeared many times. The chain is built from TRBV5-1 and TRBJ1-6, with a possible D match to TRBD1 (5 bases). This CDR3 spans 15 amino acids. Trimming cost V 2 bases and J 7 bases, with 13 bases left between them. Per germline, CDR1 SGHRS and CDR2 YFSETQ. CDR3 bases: TGCGCCAGCAGCTTTAAAGGGGCATCGAATTCACCCCTCCACTTT. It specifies CASSFKGASNSPLHF.

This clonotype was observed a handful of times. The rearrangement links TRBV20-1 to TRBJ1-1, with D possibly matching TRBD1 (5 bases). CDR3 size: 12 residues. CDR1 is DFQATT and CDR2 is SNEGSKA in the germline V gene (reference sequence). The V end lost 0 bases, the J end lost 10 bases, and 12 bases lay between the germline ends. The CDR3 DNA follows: TGCAGTGCTAGAGATCCGGGGCATTTAGCTTTCTTT. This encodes CSARDPGHLAFF.

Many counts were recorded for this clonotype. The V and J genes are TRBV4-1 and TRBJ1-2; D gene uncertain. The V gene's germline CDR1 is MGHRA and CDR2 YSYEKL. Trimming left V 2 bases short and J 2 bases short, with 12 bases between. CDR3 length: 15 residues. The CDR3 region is CASSQTRSGNYGYTF. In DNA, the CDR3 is TGCGCCAGCAGCCAAACCCGTTCGGGGAACTATGGCTACACCTTC.

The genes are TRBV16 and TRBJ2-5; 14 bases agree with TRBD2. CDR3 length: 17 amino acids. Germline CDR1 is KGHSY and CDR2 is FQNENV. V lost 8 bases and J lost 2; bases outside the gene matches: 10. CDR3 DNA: TGTGCCAGCTCCCAAGGAAGACTAGCGGGGGGGCAAGAGACCCAGTACTTC. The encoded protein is CASSQGRLAGGQETQYF.

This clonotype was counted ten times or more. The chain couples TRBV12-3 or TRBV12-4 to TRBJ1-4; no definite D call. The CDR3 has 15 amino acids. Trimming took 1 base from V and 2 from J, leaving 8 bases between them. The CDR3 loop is CASSLGVATNEKLFF. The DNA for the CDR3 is TGTGCCAGCAGTTTAGGGGTCGCGACTAATGAAAAACTGTTTTTT.

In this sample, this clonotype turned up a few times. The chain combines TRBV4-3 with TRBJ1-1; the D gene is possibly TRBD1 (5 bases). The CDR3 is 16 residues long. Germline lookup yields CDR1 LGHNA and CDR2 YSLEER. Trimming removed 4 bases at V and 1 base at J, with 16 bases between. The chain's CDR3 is CASSPLGQGENTEAFF. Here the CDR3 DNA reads TGCGCCAGCAGCCCCCTCGGGCAGGGAGAGAACACTGAAGCTTTCTTT.

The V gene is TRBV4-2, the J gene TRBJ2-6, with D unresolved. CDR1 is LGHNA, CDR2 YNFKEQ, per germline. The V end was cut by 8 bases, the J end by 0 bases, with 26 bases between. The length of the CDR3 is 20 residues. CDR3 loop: CASGTKTISDPISGANVLTF. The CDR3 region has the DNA TGTGCCAGCGGCACTAAAACAATTTCCGATCCAATCTCTGGGGCCAACGTCCTGACTTTC.

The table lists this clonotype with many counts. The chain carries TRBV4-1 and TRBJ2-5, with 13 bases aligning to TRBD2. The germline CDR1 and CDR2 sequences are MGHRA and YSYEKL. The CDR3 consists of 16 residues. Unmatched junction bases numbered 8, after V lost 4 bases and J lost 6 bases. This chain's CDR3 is CASSRDRLAGGKTQYF. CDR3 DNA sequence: TGCGCCAGCAGCCGGGACCGACTAGCGGGGGGAAAGACCCAGTACTTC.

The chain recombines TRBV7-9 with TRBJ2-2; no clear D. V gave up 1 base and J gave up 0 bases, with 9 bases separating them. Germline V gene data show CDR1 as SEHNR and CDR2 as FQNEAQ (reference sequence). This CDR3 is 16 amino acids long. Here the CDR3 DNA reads TGTGCCAGCAGCTTAGTTCTGACGGCGAACACCGGGGAGCTGTTTTTT. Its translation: CASSLVLTANTGELFF.

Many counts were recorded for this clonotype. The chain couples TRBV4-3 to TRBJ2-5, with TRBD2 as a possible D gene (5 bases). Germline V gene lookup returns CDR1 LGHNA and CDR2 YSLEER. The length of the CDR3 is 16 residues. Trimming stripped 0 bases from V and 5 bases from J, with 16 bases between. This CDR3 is CASSQDWAEGRETQYF. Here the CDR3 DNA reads TGCGCCAGCAGCCAAGATTGGGCCGAGGGAAGGGAGACCCAGTACTTC.

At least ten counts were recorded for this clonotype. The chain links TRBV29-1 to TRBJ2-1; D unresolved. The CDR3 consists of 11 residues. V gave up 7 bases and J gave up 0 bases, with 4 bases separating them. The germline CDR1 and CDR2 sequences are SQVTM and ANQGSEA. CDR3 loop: CSGLSYNEQFF. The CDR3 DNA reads TGCAGCGGCCTCTCCTACAATGAGCAGTTCTTC.

The CDR3 sequence is CASSLDTLGIEAFF. CDR3 DNA sequence: TGTGCCAGCAGCTTAGATACCCTGGGGATTGAAGCTTTCTTT. V gene TRBV7-8 combines with J gene TRBJ1-1; D not certain. Germline loops: CDR1 SGHVS, CDR2 FQNEAQ. The CDR3 sequence is 14 residues long. V gave up 1 base and J gave up 7 bases, with 13 bases separating them.

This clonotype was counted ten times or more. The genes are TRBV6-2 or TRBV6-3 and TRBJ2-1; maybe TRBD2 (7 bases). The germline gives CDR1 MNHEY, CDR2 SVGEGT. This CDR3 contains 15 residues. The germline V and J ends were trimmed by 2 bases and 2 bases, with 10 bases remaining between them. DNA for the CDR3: TGTGCCAGCAGTTACGGGCGGGGGCCCTACAATGAGCAGTTCTTC. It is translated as CASSYGRGPYNEQFF.

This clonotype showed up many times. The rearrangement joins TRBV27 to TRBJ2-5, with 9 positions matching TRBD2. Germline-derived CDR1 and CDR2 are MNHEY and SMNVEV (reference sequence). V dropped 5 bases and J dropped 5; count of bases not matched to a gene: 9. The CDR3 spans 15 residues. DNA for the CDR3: TGTGCCAGCAGTCCCCATCTAGCGGGGTGGGAGACCCAGTACTTC. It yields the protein CASSPHLAGWETQYF.

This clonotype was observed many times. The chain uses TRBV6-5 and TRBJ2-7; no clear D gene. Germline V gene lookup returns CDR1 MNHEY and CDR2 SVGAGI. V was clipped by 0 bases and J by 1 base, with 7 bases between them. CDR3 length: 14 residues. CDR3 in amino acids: CASSYSAASYEQYF. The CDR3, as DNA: TGTGCCAGCAGTTACTCGGCAGCATCCTACGAGCAGTACTTC.

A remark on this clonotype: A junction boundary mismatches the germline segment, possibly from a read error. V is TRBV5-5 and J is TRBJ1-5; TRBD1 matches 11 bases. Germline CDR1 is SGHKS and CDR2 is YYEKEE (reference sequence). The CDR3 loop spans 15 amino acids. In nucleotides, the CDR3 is TGTGCCAGCAGCCCCGGACAGGGGGCGAATCAACCCCAGCATTTT. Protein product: CASSPGQGANQPQHF.

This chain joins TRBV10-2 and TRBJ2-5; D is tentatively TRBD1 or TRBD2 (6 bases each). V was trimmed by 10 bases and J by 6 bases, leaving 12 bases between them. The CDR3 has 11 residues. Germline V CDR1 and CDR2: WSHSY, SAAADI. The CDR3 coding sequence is TGCGCCACCCTAGGGGGGCAGACCCAGTACTTC. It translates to CATLGGQTQYF.

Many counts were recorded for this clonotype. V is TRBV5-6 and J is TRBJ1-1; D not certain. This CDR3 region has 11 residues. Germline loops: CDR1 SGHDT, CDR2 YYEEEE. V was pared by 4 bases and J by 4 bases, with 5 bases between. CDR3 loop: CASSVGTEAFF. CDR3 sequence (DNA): TGTGCCAGCAGCGTCGGCACTGAAGCTTTCTTT.

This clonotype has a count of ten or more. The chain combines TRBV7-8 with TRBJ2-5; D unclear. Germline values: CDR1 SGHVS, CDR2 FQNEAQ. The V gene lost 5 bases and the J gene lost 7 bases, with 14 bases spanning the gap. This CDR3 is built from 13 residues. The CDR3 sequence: CASSHNPVGTQYF. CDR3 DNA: TGTGCCAGCAGCCATAACCCCGTTGGGACCCAGTACTTC.

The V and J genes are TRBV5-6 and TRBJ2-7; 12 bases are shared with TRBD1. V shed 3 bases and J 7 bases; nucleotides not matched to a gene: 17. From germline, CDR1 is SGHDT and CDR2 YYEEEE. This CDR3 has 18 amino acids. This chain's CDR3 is CASSSPGQGARLDWEQYF. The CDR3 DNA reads TGTGCCAGCAGCTCCCCGGGACAGGGGGCCCGTCTTGATTGGGAGCAGTACTTC.

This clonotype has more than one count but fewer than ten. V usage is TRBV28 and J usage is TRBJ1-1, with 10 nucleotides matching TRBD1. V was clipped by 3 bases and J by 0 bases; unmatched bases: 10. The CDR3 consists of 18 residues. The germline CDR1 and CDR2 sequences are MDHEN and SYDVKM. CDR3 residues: CASSFRGTGASLNTEAFF. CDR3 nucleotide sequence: TGTGCCAGCAGTTTTCGGGGGACAGGGGCCAGCTTGAACACTGAAGCTTTCTTT.

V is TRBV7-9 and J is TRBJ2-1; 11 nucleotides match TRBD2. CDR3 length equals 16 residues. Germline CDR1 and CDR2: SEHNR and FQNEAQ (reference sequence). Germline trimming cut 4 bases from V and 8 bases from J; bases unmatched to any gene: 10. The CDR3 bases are TGTGCCAGCAGCTCAATAGCGGGGGGGCCTTTCGATGAGCAGTTCTTC. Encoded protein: CASSSIAGGPFDEQFF.

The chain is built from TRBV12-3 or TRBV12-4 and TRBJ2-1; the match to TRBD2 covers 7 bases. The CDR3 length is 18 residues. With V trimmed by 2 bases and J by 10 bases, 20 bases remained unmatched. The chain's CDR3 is CASSLSAGPPDGGSEQFF. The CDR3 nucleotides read TGTGCCAGCAGTTTATCGGCAGGACCTCCGGACGGGGGGTCGGAGCAGTTCTTC.

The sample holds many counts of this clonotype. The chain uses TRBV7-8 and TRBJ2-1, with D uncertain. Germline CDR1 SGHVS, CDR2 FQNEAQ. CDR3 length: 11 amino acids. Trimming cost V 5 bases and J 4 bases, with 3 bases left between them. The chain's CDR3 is CASSPYNEQFF. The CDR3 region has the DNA TGTGCCAGCAGCCCTTACAATGAGCAGTTCTTC.

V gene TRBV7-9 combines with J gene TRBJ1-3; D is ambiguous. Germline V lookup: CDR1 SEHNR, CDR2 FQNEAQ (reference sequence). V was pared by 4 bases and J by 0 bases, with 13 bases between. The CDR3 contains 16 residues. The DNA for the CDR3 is TGTGCCAGCAGCTCGTCCGTCCTTTTCTCTGGAAACACCATATATTTT. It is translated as CASSSSVLFSGNTIYF.

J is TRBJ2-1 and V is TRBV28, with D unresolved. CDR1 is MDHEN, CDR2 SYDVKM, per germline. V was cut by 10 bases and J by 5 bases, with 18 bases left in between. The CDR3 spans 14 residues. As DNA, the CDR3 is TGTGCCATGAGCCCCGGGCGCCTCCACAATGAGCAGTTCTTC. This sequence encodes CAMSPGRLHNEQFF.

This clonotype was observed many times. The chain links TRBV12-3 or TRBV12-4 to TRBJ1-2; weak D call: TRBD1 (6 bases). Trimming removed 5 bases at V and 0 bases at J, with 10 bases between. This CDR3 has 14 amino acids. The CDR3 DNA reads TGTGCCAGCAGTGCGGGACAAGCTAACTATGGCTACACCTTC. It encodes CASSAGQANYGYTF.

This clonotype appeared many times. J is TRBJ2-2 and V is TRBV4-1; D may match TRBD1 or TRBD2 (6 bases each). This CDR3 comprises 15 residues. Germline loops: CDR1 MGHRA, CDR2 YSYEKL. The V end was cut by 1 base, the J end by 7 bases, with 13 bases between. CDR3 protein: CASSQGVGGGGELFF. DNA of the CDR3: TGCGCCAGCAGCCAAGGGGTAGGGGGAGGCGGGGAGCTGTTTTTT.

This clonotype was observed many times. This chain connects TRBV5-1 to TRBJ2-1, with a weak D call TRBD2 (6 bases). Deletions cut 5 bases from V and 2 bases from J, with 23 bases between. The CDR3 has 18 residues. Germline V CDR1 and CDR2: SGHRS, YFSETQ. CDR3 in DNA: TGCGCCAGCAGTTCCACGGAGGGGCCGCGTACTCCCTACAATGAGCAGTTCTTC. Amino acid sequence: CASSSTEGPRTPYNEQFF.

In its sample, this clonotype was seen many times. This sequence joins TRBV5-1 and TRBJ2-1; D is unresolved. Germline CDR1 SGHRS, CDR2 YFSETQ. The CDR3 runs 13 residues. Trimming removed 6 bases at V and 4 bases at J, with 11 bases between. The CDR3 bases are TGCGCCAGCACAACGGACGGGTACAATGAGCAGTTCTTC. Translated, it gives CASTTDGYNEQFF.

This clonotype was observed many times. The CDR3 loop is CASSPGLAGSKNIQYF. Here the CDR3 DNA reads TGCGCCAGCAGCCCCGGACTAGCGGGGTCCAAAAACATTCAGTACTTC. The rearrangement uses TRBV5-1 and TRBJ2-4; 12 positions agree with TRBD2. The junction had 4 bases not matched to a gene; V was cut back by 4 bases and J by 2 bases. The germline V gene has CDR1 SGHRS and CDR2 YFSETQ. The CDR3 is made up of 16 amino acids.